This T cell receptor (beta chain) was captured in a study of blood T cells in healthy people across ages. In the study overall: Capture via template switching afforded approximately one barcoded beta molecule per two T cells.

This clonotype was counted between two and nine times. Together with a sample-barcoded 5' primer, a J-beta primer mix was included in a second PCR lasting roughly 6 to 12 cycles. TCRdb independently ran MiXCR on the 5' RACE reads; one entry per CDR3 protein. The sample holds about 1,500,000 distinct CDR3 sequences, roughly 40% seen once. The germline CDR1 and CDR2 sequences are SGHTA and FQGNSA. Trimming removed 2 bases at V and 2 bases at J, with 11 bases between. The CDR3 has 15 amino acids. The V and J genes are TRBV7-2 and TRBJ2-3; no definite D call. The TCR originated in a woman aged 18 to 35 in good health. The sample taken for sequencing was blood. In DNA form, the CDR3 reads TGTGCCAGCAGCTTATTCCTTAGCCTCACAGATACGCAGTATTTT. The encoded protein is CASSLFLSLTDTQYF.